Given below is one T cell receptor beta chain in context. Sequencing was performed with immunoSEQ multiplex PCR; in TCRdb, only in-frame clones are kept and a portion is missing. The sample includes around 62,000 clones, 75% to 90% of them seen just once. The germline CDR1 and CDR2 sequences are LNHNV and YYDKDF (reference sequence). The CDR3 is made up of 15 amino acids. Trimming took off 0 bases at V and 4 bases at J, with 12 bases between the two ends. This sample stems from a study of blood T cell repertoires in COVID-19. At the level of the study: Specimens from acute and convalescent COVID-19 originated in the United States, Italy and Spain. T cells, B-cell-depleted T cells, or PBMCs provided the cDNA or gDNA that served as material.

The chain is built from TRBV15 and TRBJ2-5, with D perhaps matching TRBD1 (5 bases). The sequence was obtained from a man aged 60-69 years with acute or convalescent COVID-19. Sequencing was performed on peripheral blood. The CDR3 is CATSREEQGRETQYF. The CDR3 DNA is TGTGCCACCAGCAGAGAAGAGCAGGGTCGAGAGACCCAGTACTTC. Variable domain in full (rest from reference TRBV15 and TRBJ2-5): DAMVIQNPRYQVTQFGKPVTLSCSQTLNHNVMYWYQQKSSQAPKLLFHYYDKDFNNEADTPDNFQSRRPNTSFCFLDIRSPGLGDTAMYLCATSREEQGRETQYFGPGTRLLVL.